This passage covers 28 T cell receptor beta chains from one sample sequenced in a study of OX40 agonist ivuxolimab in advanced cancers. Repertoires were generated with immunoSEQ multiplex PCR, while TCRdb's copy carries only in-frame clones and drops some. The sample carries roughly 90,000 clones, more than 75% recorded once. The material sequenced was CD4+ or CD8+ T cells sorted from blood, taken in a trial of the OX40 agonist ivuxolimab. The receptors originated from an adult with an advanced solid tumor such as melanoma, head and neck, liver or kidney cancer.

The chain recombines TRBV29-1 with TRBJ2-1; D uncertain. With 7 bases removed from V and 4 bases from J, the gap between germline ends came to 14 bases. In germline, CDR1 is SQVTM, CDR2 ANQGSEA. This CDR3 spans 13 amino acids. The CDR3 DNA reads as TGCAGCGCCTCAAAGGACCGTTACAATGAGCAGTTCTTC. Its translation: CSASKDRYNEQFF.

The J gene is TRBJ2-3, the V gene TRBV27; D is ambiguous. Germline V gives CDR1 MNHEY, CDR2 SMNVEV (reference sequence). The ends were cut back, 0 bases at V and 4 bases at J, with 2 bases in the middle. This CDR3 spans 12 amino acids. The CDR3 spells CASSLSPDTQYF. In nucleotides, the CDR3 is TGTGCCAGCAGTTTATCCCCAGATACGCAGTATTTT.

The chain links TRBV29-1 to TRBJ2-5, with no clear D. The CDR3 totals 15 residues. Germline assignment: CDR1 SQVTM and CDR2 ANQGSEA. Trimming pared 8 bases from V and 5 bases from J, leaving 24 bases between. DNA for the CDR3: TGCAGCTACACGCACACCCCAATAGAATGGGAGACCCAGTACTTC. Encoded protein: CSYTHTPIEWETQYF.

V usage is TRBV7-8 and J usage is TRBJ1-1; no clear D. The CDR3 runs to 14 residues. Germline CDR1 reads SGHVS; CDR2 reads FQNEAQ. V shed 1 base and J shed 2 bases, with 8 bases lying between them. CDR3 in DNA: TGTGCCAGCAGCTTAGAAGCGGCTAACACTGAAGCTTTCTTT. Amino acid sequence: CASSLEAANTEAFF.

This sequence joins TRBV7-2 and TRBJ2-2; D ambiguous. The CDR3 has 15 residues. The germline V gene encodes CDR1 SGHTA and CDR2 FQGNSA. The ends were cut back, 1 base at V and 6 bases at J, with 12 bases in the middle. The DNA of the CDR3 is TGTGCCAGCAGCTTAGATGGCGTAAGGTCCGGGGAGCTGTTTTTT. Translated, it gives CASSLDGVRSGELFF.

The V gene is TRBV7-9, the J gene TRBJ2-3, with 10 nucleotides matching TRBD2. CDR3 length equals 17 residues. Trimming cost V 5 bases and J 2 bases; bases outside gene matches: 10. The germline CDR1 and CDR2 sequences are SEHNR and FQNEAQ (reference sequence). The CDR3 DNA follows: TGTGCCAGCAGCCAAAGGGCTGGGACTAGCGCCACAGATACGCAGTATTTT. Residues: CASSQRAGTSATDTQYF.

The rearrangement joins TRBV4-3 to TRBJ2-7; a weak D match, TRBD2 (6 bases). The CDR3 runs 13 residues. CDR1 is LGHNA, CDR2 YSLEER, per germline. Trimming removed 0 bases from V and 5 bases from J, with 8 bases in between. The CDR3 protein is CASSQDRTNEQYF. The CDR3 nucleotides are TGCGCCAGCAGCCAAGATAGGACTAACGAGCAGTACTTC.

This chain connects TRBV28 to TRBJ1-2, with D unclear. The CDR3 sequence is 13 residues long. Germline lookup yields CDR1 MDHEN and CDR2 SYDVKM. The germline V and J ends were trimmed by 6 bases and 4 bases, with 12 bases remaining between them. DNA for the CDR3: TGTGCCAGCAGGGTGCAAGGGCCCTATGGCTACACCTTC. This sequence encodes CASRVQGPYGYTF.

The chain is built from TRBV19 and TRBJ1-5, with D possibly matching TRBD1 (5 bases). The germline V and J ends were trimmed by 2 bases and 4 bases, with 9 bases remaining between them. The CDR3 length is 14 residues. From germline, CDR1 is LNHDA and CDR2 SQIVND (reference sequence). The CDR3 DNA is TGTGCCAGTAGTATATTTTGGGGGAATCAGCCCCAGCATTTT. This encodes CASSIFWGNQPQHF. Full variable domain (outside the CDR3, taken from reference TRBV19 and TRBJ1-5): DGGITQSPKYLFRKEGQNVTLSCEQNLNHDAMYWYRQDPGQGLRLIYYSQIVNDFQKGDIAEGYSVSREKKESFPLTVTSAQKNPTAFYLCASSIFWGNQPQHFGDGTRLSIL.

About this clone itself: A much larger clone differs by one base, so this may be a read error. Other DNA sequences from this sample encode an identical CDR3 as well. The chain is built from TRBV15 and TRBJ1-5; D gene ambiguous. V gave up 3 bases and J gave up 4 bases, with 4 bases separating them. CDR3 length: 12 amino acids. Germline assignment: CDR1 LNHNV and CDR2 YYDKDF (reference sequence). For the CDR3, the DNA is TGTGCCACCAGCAGGGATAATCAGCCCCAGCATTTT. Protein product: CATSRDNQPQHF.

The rearrangement links TRBV7-2 to TRBJ2-5; 12 bases fit TRBD2. The CDR3 has 16 amino acids. Trimming at V came to 5 bases and at J to 5 bases, leaving 9 bases not matched to a gene. Per germline, CDR1 SGHTA and CDR2 FQGNSA. The CDR3 loop reads CASSPRLAGAVETQYF. The CDR3 coding sequence is TGTGCCAGCAGCCCGAGACTAGCGGGAGCGGTCGAGACCCAGTACTTC.

This rearrangement joins TRBV19 to TRBJ2-1, with 14 bases fitting TRBD2. V was clipped by 6 bases and J by 15 bases; unmatched bases: 10. Germline CDR1 LNHDA, CDR2 SQIVND (reference sequence). There are 14 residues in the CDR3. The CDR3 loop is CASSSGLAGASPFF. Here the CDR3 DNA reads TGTGCCAGTAGCTCGGGACTAGCGGGAGCGTCCCCGTTCTTC.

The count of this clone is one. The rearrangement joins TRBV21-1 to TRBJ2-3; the table's D call, TRBD2, was not checked against the DNA. TRBV21-1 is a documented pseudogene. There are 15 residues in the CDR3. The CDR3 loop is CASSNLAGNTDTQYF. CDR3 sequence (DNA): TGTGCCAGCAGCAACCTAGCGGGAAACACAGATACGCAGTATTTT.

The V and J genes are TRBV25-1 and TRBJ1-2, with 10 bases aligning to TRBD1. CDR3 length: 14 residues. The V segment lost 3 bases and the J segment 8 bases; nucleotides outside the gene matches: 6. Germline CDR1 and CDR2: MGHDK and SYGVNS. The CDR3 spells CASSDRDRGEGYTF. The CDR3 DNA follows: TGTGCCAGCAGTGACCGGGACAGGGGAGAAGGCTACACCTTC.

This clone has a single count. The rearrangement joins TRBV15 to TRBJ1-5, with 7 positions matching TRBD1. After removal of 1 base from V and 4 bases from J, the junction contained 7 bases not matched to a gene. The CDR3 contains 16 residues. CDR1 and CDR2 (germline): LNHNV, YYDKDF (reference sequence). The DNA of the CDR3 is TGTGCCACCAGCAGAGTTCCGGACAGGAAGAATCAGCCCCAGCATTTT. Its protein product is CATSRVPDRKNQPQHF.

The chain joins TRBV7-6 to TRBJ1-1; possibly TRBD1 for D (5 bases). CDR1 is SGHVS and CDR2 is FNYEAQ in the germline V gene. This CDR3 contains 15 residues. V lost 3 bases, J lost 2 bases, and 13 bases lay in between. The CDR3 here is CASSLGGGRNTEAFF. In nucleotides, the CDR3 is TGTGCCAGCAGCTTGGGTGGGGGTAGAAACACTGAAGCTTTCTTT.

The chain links TRBV6-6 to TRBJ2-7; unclear D gene. CDR3 length: 13 amino acids. The V and J ends lost 7 bases and 2 bases respectively, with 12 bases between them. CDR1 MNHNY and CDR2 SVGAGI come from the germline V gene (reference sequence). The CDR3 nucleotides read TGTGCCAGCACCCGGACCGCTACCTACGAGCAGTACTTC. Its translation: CASTRTATYEQYF.

This clone has only one observation. This rearrangement joins TRBV5-4 to TRBJ2-2; D unclear. The germline V gene encodes CDR1 SGHNT and CDR2 YYREEE (reference sequence). V lost 2 bases and J 3 bases, leaving 8 bases between the germline ends. This CDR3 spans 14 amino acids. For the CDR3, the DNA is TGTGCCAGCAGCTTCGATCAATACACCGGGGAGCTGTTTTTT. The encoded protein is CASSFDQYTGELFF.

The chain joins TRBV7-2 to TRBJ2-1; D unclear. This CDR3 is 15 amino acids long. V lost 2 bases and J lost 4, with 12 bases in between. Germline V gene sequence: CDR1 SGHTA, CDR2 FQGNSA. This chain's CDR3 is CASSLRAREYNEQFF. CDR3 coding DNA: TGTGCCAGCAGCTTAAGGGCTAGGGAATACAATGAGCAGTTCTTC.

This clone appeared a few times. J is TRBJ1-2 and V is TRBV28; tentatively, D is TRBD1 (5 bases). V was cut by 5 bases and J by 8 bases, with 18 bases left in between. CDR1 is MDHEN, CDR2 SYDVKM, per germline. CDR3 length: 14 amino acids. The CDR3 here is CASSPEGPRWGYTF. The CDR3 nucleotides are TGTGCCAGCAGTCCAGAGGGGCCCCGATGGGGCTACACCTTC.

The genes are TRBV5-1 and TRBJ2-1, with TRBD2 matching 11 bases. This CDR3 spans 18 amino acids. The ends lost 4 bases at V and 2 bases at J; junction bases unmatched: 11. Germline loops: CDR1 SGHRS, CDR2 YFSETQ. In nucleotides, the CDR3 is TGCGCCAGCAGCCAATGGTGGTCTAGCGGGAGGACCTACAATGAGCAGTTCTTC. Its protein is CASSQWWSSGRTYNEQFF.

The sample holds one count of this clone. The V call is TRBV27, the J call TRBJ2-2, with D unresolved. Germline CDR1 reads MNHEY; CDR2 reads SMNVEV (reference sequence). V was pared by 2 bases and J by 8 bases, with 12 bases between. The CDR3 consists of 14 residues. The CDR3 reads CASSLIPDGGELFF. The CDR3 bases are TGTGCCAGCAGTTTAATTCCAGACGGAGGGGAGCTGTTTTTT.

The chain combines TRBV29-1 with TRBJ1-6; perhaps TRBD1 as D (5 bases). V lost 6 bases, J lost 5 bases, and 23 bases lay in between. The CDR3 extends over 17 amino acids. Germline V gives CDR1 SQVTM, CDR2 ANQGSEA. This chain's CDR3 is CSVHLVLSRGDNSPLHF. CDR3 bases: TGCAGCGTCCACCTCGTATTGAGTCGAGGGGATAATTCACCCCTCCACTTT.

The CDR3 nucleotides are TGCACCAGCAGCCAAGATGGGGTGGACTCAGGAGGGCGCAATCAGCCCCAGCATTTT. It specifies CTSSQDGVDSGGRNQPQHF. This rearrangement joins TRBV1 to TRBJ1-5. TRBV1 is a pseudogene locus. The CDR3 extends over 19 amino acids.

V usage is TRBV14 and J usage is TRBJ2-3; D gene uncertain. Germline lookup yields CDR1 SGHDN and CDR2 FVKESK. This CDR3 has 14 residues. Trimming stripped 0 bases from V and 4 bases from J, with 8 bases between. The CDR3 spells CASSQDLAADTQYF. In nucleotides, the CDR3 is TGTGCCAGCAGCCAAGATCTCGCGGCAGATACGCAGTATTTT.

Points on this clone: The same CDR3 arises from other DNA sequences in this sample as well. The chain joins TRBV28 to TRBJ2-6; D not resolved. Germline loops: CDR1 MDHEN, CDR2 SYDVKM. The CDR3 sequence is 13 residues long. V lost 3 bases to trimming and J lost 0 bases, with 0 bases between them. The CDR3 is CASSFSGANVLTF. CDR3 coding DNA: TGTGCCAGCAGTTTCTCTGGGGCCAACGTCCTGACTTTC.

The V call is TRBV11-2, the J call TRBJ1-3; D unclear. The CDR3 covers 13 residues. From germline, CDR1 is SGHAT and CDR2 FQNNGV. V lost 6 bases, J lost 3 bases, and 9 bases lay in between. CDR3 amino acids: CASSHPGGNTIYF. The CDR3 DNA reads as TGTGCCAGCAGTCATCCCGGTGGAAACACCATATATTTT.

This sequence joins TRBV7-6 and TRBJ2-1, with 11 nucleotides matching TRBD2. The junction had 4 bases not matched to a gene; V was cut back by 5 bases and J by 4 bases. Germline V CDR1 and CDR2: SGHVS, FNYEAQ. The CDR3 is made up of 15 amino acids. The CDR3 reads CASSLTSGRYNEQFF. In nucleotides, the CDR3 is TGTGCCAGCAGCCTTACTAGCGGGAGATACAATGAGCAGTTCTTC.